The clone carrying this TCR beta chain was seen just once. Its antigen remains unidentified. TCRdb's table, derived via immunoSEQ multiplex PCR, lists solely in-frame clones and lacks some. The repertoire holds 120,000 or so clones, with 75% to 90% as singletons. The germline V and J ends were trimmed by 3 bases and 0 bases, with 9 bases remaining between them. Germline V gives CDR1 KGHSH, CDR2 LQKENI. This CDR3 has 15 residues. These data are taken from a study of T cell responses to AZD1222 COVID-19 vaccine. Study-wide background: Second doses at about 4 or about 12 weeks were pooled. Regarding the study as a whole: Most donors were white British and more were female, and clonal diversity was possibly underestimated.

The source is an adult in good health. The sample here was peripheral blood, taken on day 0 of AZD1222 vaccination. The chain uses TRBV18 and TRBJ2-4, with D unresolved. The CDR3, as DNA: TGTGCCAGCTCACCTCCGGGTCTAGCCAAAAACATTCAGTACTTC. Translation gives CASSPPGLAKNIQYF.